A single sample is the source of the 32 T cell receptor beta chains below, sequenced in a study of beta chain features in type 1 diabetes (dated by TCRdb to 2017 to 2018). Library prep was done by the immunoSEQ multiplex PCR assay. The High Capacity cDNA Reverse Transcription Kit was used to reverse transcribe all of the isolated RNA, meaning that expressed TCRB transcripts were what got sequenced. This is the immuneACCESS table as TCRdb keeps it, with only in-frame sequences that have V and J called. A part of the clones is gone; compared with another copy, unresolved V genes explain less than half, and the rest is unexplained. In this sample the table shows 200,000 to 300,000 clones, around 14% of which occur a single time. The ten largest clones take up 0.025% to 0.03% of the sample. Sequencing was performed on naive CD4+ T cells from blood. The cell subset or site label of this sample denotes: true naive CD4+ T cells. The receptor source for this set is a woman in her thirties or forties in good health.

The rearrangement uses TRBV6-5 and TRBJ1-4, with 7 bases identical to TRBD1. The CDR3 has 14 amino acids. After removal of 6 bases from V and 5 bases from J, the junction contained 6 bases not matched to a gene. Germline V CDR1 and CDR2: MNHEY, SVGAGI. CDR3 sequence: CASSAGQRNEKLFF. The CDR3 nucleotides read TGTGCCAGCAGCGCGGGACAGAGAAATGAAAAACTGTTTTTT.

The chain carries TRBV7-2 and TRBJ1-5; D unclear. The CDR3 covers 13 residues. Trimming shortened V by 7 bases and J by 3 bases, and 10 bases separated the two germline ends. From germline, CDR1 is SGHTA and CDR2 FQGNSA. CDR3 residues: CASNGGINQPQHF. The CDR3 nucleotides are TGTGCCAGCAATGGAGGGATCAATCAGCCCCAGCATTTT.

This chain connects TRBV19 to TRBJ1-2, with TRBD1 identical over 7 bases. This CDR3 region has 13 residues. Germline assignment: CDR1 LNHDA and CDR2 SQIVND (reference sequence). V was pared by 7 bases and J by 2 bases, with 4 bases of the junction left unmatched. CDR3 sequence: CASTEGANYGYTF. DNA for the CDR3: TGTGCCAGTACGGAGGGGGCGAACTATGGCTACACCTTC.

The rearrangement uses TRBV9 and TRBJ2-1; 9 bases agree with TRBD2. This CDR3 is built from 17 residues. V lost 3 bases and J lost 1; bases outside the gene matches: 8. The germline gives CDR1 SGDLS, CDR2 YYNGEE. CDR3 DNA: TGTGCCAGCAGCGACCCCGCGGGGGGGCGATCCTACAATGAGCAGTTCTTC. Translated, it gives CASSDPAGGRSYNEQFF.

V and J are TRBV5-6 and TRBJ1-5; no clear D gene. The ends were cut back, 4 bases at V and 6 bases at J, with 8 bases in the middle. The CDR3 is made up of 12 amino acids. Per germline, CDR1 SGHDT and CDR2 YYEEEE. Written as DNA, the CDR3 is TGTGCCAGCAGCCATACCGGTCAGCCCCAGCATTTT. Amino acids: CASSHTGQPQHF.

The CDR3 region is CSVVWGTASDYGYTF. CDR3 in DNA: TGCAGCGTTGTGTGGGGGACAGCCTCTGACTATGGCTACACCTTC. This sequence joins TRBV29-1 and TRBJ1-2; 7 bases map to TRBD1. Germline assignment: CDR1 SQVTM and CDR2 ANQGSEA. Trimming at V came to 4 bases and at J to 3 bases, leaving 11 bases not matched to a gene. The CDR3 runs 15 residues.

CDR3: CASSLYRGGGRTDTQYF. For the CDR3, the DNA is TGCGCCAGCAGCTTGTATCGAGGGGGGGGGCGCACAGATACGCAGTATTTT. The rearrangement joins TRBV5-1 to TRBJ2-3; tentative D call: TRBD2 (7 bases). Per germline, CDR1 SGHRS and CDR2 YFSETQ. CDR3 length equals 17 residues. The V and J ends lost 1 base and 1 base respectively, with 16 bases between them.

The chain joins TRBV28 to TRBJ2-7; a weak D match, TRBD1 (6 bases). Trimming took off 2 bases at V and 4 bases at J, with 12 bases between the two ends. Germline assignment: CDR1 MDHEN and CDR2 SYDVKM. The CDR3 loop spans 14 amino acids. In DNA, the CDR3 is TGTGCCAGCAGTTTAGCCACAGGGTGGTACGAGCAGTACTTC. This sequence encodes CASSLATGWYEQYF.

The genes are TRBV5-5 and TRBJ1-5; D unclear. Per the germline V gene, CDR1 is SGHKS and CDR2 is YYEKEE (reference sequence). The CDR3 spans 16 residues. Trimming removed 3 bases at V and 2 bases at J, with 15 bases between. CDR3 amino acids: CASSSGRVPGNQPQHF. CDR3 coding DNA: TGTGCCAGCAGCTCCGGGAGGGTCCCGGGCAATCAGCCCCAGCATTTT.

The V and J genes are TRBV19 and TRBJ2-1; the match to TRBD1 covers 8 bases. Germline V CDR1 and CDR2: LNHDA, SQIVND (reference sequence). Germline trimming cut 7 bases from V and 11 bases from J; bases unmatched to any gene: 4. There are 11 residues in the CDR3. The CDR3 protein is CASNDRGQQFF. CDR3 nucleotides: TGTGCCAGTAATGACAGGGGTCAGCAGTTCTTC.

The chain links TRBV29-1 to TRBJ2-1; 8 bases map to TRBD2. The germline V gene encodes CDR1 SQVTM and CDR2 ANQGSEA. CDR3 length: 16 amino acids. Losses at the gene ends were 5 bases for V and 7 bases for J; bases not matched to a gene: 16. The CDR3 sequence is CSVKMGGGNRGNEQFF. CDR3 DNA sequence: TGCAGCGTTAAAATGGGCGGGGGGAATAGGGGGAATGAGCAGTTCTTC.

The gene calls are TRBV23-1 and TRBJ1-4; D not resolved. TRBV23-1 is an ORF, and what it does is uncertain. Trimming shortened V by 1 base and J by 7 bases, and 13 bases separated the two germline ends. The CDR3 sequence is 15 residues long. CDR3: CASSQFEGPCEKLFF. The CDR3, as DNA: TGCGCCAGCAGTCAATTTGAGGGCCCGTGTGAAAAACTGTTTTTT.

This clone appeared a few times. CDR3 in DNA: TGTGCCAGCACCGACCCGACAGGGATGAATTCACCCCTCCACTTT. Its translation is CASTDPTGMNSPLHF. The gene calls are TRBV6-6 and TRBJ1-6; 7 bases agree with TRBD1. Trimming removed 7 bases from V and 7 bases from J; junction bases left unmatched: 10. Germline CDR1 reads MNHNY; CDR2 reads SVGAGI (reference sequence). This CDR3 contains 15 residues.

Only a few counts were recorded for this clone. The chain has TRBV29-1 and TRBJ2-1; 8 positions agree with TRBD1. Per the germline V gene, CDR1 is SQVTM and CDR2 is ANQGSEA. The CDR3 extends over 13 amino acids. The V segment lost 6 bases and the J segment 6 bases; nucleotides outside the gene matches: 7. The chain's CDR3 is CSVASTGGNEQFF. The DNA for the CDR3 is TGCAGCGTGGCCTCAACAGGGGGCAATGAGCAGTTCTTC.

V and J are TRBV14 and TRBJ2-5; 7 nucleotides line up with TRBD1. This CDR3 region has 17 residues. The germline V gene has CDR1 SGHDN and CDR2 FVKESK. V gave up 3 bases and J gave up 5 bases; unmatched junction bases: 15. The CDR3 region is CASSHDTGTALQETQYF. The CDR3 coding sequence is TGTGCCAGCAGCCATGATACCGGGACAGCCCTACAGGAGACCCAGTACTTC. Variable domain in full (rest from reference TRBV14 and TRBJ2-5): EAGVTQFPSHSVIEKGQTVTLRCDPISGHDNLYWYRRVMGKEIKFLLHFVKESKQDESGMPNNRFLAERTGGTYSTLKVQPAELEDSGVYFCASSHDTGTALQETQYFGPGTRLLVL.

V gene TRBV28 combines with J gene TRBJ2-2; D gene ambiguous. The CDR3 has 14 amino acids. The ends were cut back, 4 bases at V and 4 bases at J, with 10 bases in the middle. Germline V gives CDR1 MDHEN, CDR2 SYDVKM. The chain's CDR3 is CASSSHLATGELFF. The CDR3 coding sequence is TGTGCCAGCAGTTCCCACTTAGCCACCGGGGAGCTGTTTTTT.

The CDR3 loop reads CASSRGEGGTDTQYF. CDR3 nucleotide sequence: TGTGCCAGCAGCCGCGGAGAGGGGGGCACAGATACGCAGTATTTT. The chain combines TRBV5-6 with TRBJ2-3; TRBD1 is a possible D gene (6 bases). Germline-derived CDR1 and CDR2 are SGHDT and YYEEEE. This CDR3 is built from 15 residues. With 4 bases removed from V and 1 base from J, the gap between germline ends came to 13 bases.

This sequence joins TRBV5-1 and TRBJ1-2, with a tentative D call TRBD1 (5 bases). The ends were cut back, 0 bases at V and 8 bases at J, with 11 bases in the middle. CDR1 and CDR2 from the germline V gene are SGHRS and YFSETQ. This CDR3 comprises 13 residues. Here the CDR3 DNA reads TGCGCCAGCAGCTTGGGACAGCTAGAGGGCTACACCTTC. As protein: CASSLGQLEGYTF.

This clone was detected only a few times. This chain uses TRBV7-2 with TRBJ2-3; 13 nucleotides align to TRBD2. V lost 2 bases to trimming and J lost 9 bases; unmatched junction nucleotides: 8. There are 16 residues in the CDR3. CDR1 and CDR2 (germline): SGHTA, FQGNSA. The CDR3 here is CASSLQGLLAGGTQYF. The CDR3 nucleotides read TGTGCCAGCAGCTTACAAGGGCTACTAGCGGGGGGGACGCAGTATTTT.

This clone occurred many times. The sample has other DNA sequences that encode this CDR3 too. This chain uses TRBV14 with TRBJ1-2; TRBD1 aligns across 7 bases. Germline loops: CDR1 SGHDN, CDR2 FVKESK. CDR3 length: 13 residues. Trimming removed 4 bases from V and 4 bases from J; junction bases left unmatched: 3. The CDR3 here is CASSPRQGYGYTF. The CDR3 DNA reads TGTGCCAGCAGCCCCAGACAGGGCTATGGCTACACCTTC.

The genes are TRBV5-6 and TRBJ2-7; D perhaps matches TRBD2 (7 bases). V was trimmed by 1 base and J by 0 bases, leaving 20 bases between them. The germline V gene encodes CDR1 SGHDT and CDR2 YYEEEE. This CDR3 region has 18 residues. CDR3 amino acids: CASSLRSWGGQGSYEQYF. The CDR3 nucleotides read TGTGCCAGCAGCTTGCGGTCCTGGGGGGGCCAGGGCTCCTACGAGCAGTACTTC.

The rearrangement links TRBV10-3 to TRBJ2-3; maybe TRBD2 (6 bases). CDR1 and CDR2 from the germline V gene are ENHRY and SYGVKD. This CDR3 comprises 14 residues. The V gene lost 8 bases and the J gene lost 1 base, with 13 bases spanning the gap. CDR3 DNA: TGTGCCATCGGAGGGACCTCGGGCACAGATACGCAGTATTTT. Translation: CAIGGTSGTDTQYF.

Many counts were recorded for this clone. Mismatch with germline at one junction end may stem from a read error. J is TRBJ1-1 and V is TRBV7-9, with D maybe TRBD1 (6 bases). This CDR3 is built from 14 residues. The germline gives CDR1 SEHNR, CDR2 FQNEAQ (reference sequence). DNA for the CDR3: TGTGCCAGCAGCCCAACGAGGGGGAACGCTGAAGCTTTCTTT. Its translation is CASSPTRGNAEAFF.

DNA for the CDR3: TGTGCCAGTATTGGTAGGGACAGTCACTCACCCCTCCACTTT. Translated: CASIGRDSHSPLHF. The chain uses TRBV19 and TRBJ1-6; 7 bases align to TRBD1. The CDR3 consists of 14 residues. V lost 7 bases to trimming and J lost 10 bases; unmatched junction nucleotides: 10. The germline V gene encodes CDR1 LNHDA and CDR2 SQIVND (reference sequence).

The sample holds a few counts of this clone. The CDR3 here is CASSVMTGGPGELFF. The CDR3, as DNA: TGTGCCAGCAGCGTAATGACAGGGGGGCCCGGGGAGCTGTTTTTT. The chain employs TRBV9 and TRBJ2-2; 9 nucleotides agree with TRBD1. CDR3 length: 15 residues. V lost 1 base, J lost 6 bases, and 4 bases stayed unmatched. Germline values: CDR1 SGDLS, CDR2 YYNGEE.

In this sample, this clone turned up a few times. V and J are TRBV4-2 and TRBJ1-2; D unresolved. Trimming took 3 bases from V and 2 from J, leaving 7 bases between them. This CDR3 is built from 13 residues. The germline V gene encodes CDR1 LGHNA and CDR2 YNFKEQ. CDR3 in DNA: TGTGCCAGCAGCCAGGCCCTCAACTATGGCTACACCTTC. Residues: CASSQALNYGYTF.

This clone was counted between two and nine times. The V gene is TRBV2, the J gene TRBJ2-7; D call uncertain. CDR3 length: 13 residues. Trimming took off 4 bases at V and 1 base at J, with 8 bases between the two ends. Per the germline V gene, CDR1 is SNHLY and CDR2 is FYNNEI. CDR3 residues: CASSGEPSYEQYF. The CDR3 nucleotides are TGTGCCAGCAGTGGAGAGCCGTCCTACGAGCAGTACTTC.

This chain uses TRBV10-1 with TRBJ2-3, with 8 nucleotides matching TRBD1. J gave up 2 bases and V 3 bases, and 4 bases lay outside the gene matches. In germline, CDR1 is WNHNN, CDR2 SYGVQD (reference sequence). The CDR3 has 15 amino acids. The CDR3 here is CASSDTGGYTDTQYF. In DNA, the CDR3 is TGCGCCAGCAGTGATACAGGGGGGTACACAGATACGCAGTATTTT.

This rearrangement joins TRBV5-1 to TRBJ2-4; TRBD2 agrees at 16 bases. Germline lookup yields CDR1 SGHRS and CDR2 YFSETQ. The CDR3 length is 16 residues. Trimming at V came to 2 bases and at J to 9 bases, leaving 5 bases not matched to a gene. CDR3 in amino acids: CASSFGTSGGVGIQYF. The CDR3 DNA reads as TGCGCCAGCAGCTTCGGGACTAGCGGGGGGGTGGGCATTCAGTACTTC.

Only a few counts were recorded for this clone. The chain employs TRBV12-5 and TRBJ1-1, with D tentatively TRBD1 (5 bases). The CDR3 is 15 residues long. The V and J ends lost 6 bases and 5 bases respectively, with 19 bases between them. The germline gives CDR1 LGHNT, CDR2 FRNRAP. CDR3 nucleotide sequence: TGTGCTAGTGGGGCGGCCGGGAGGGGCAGAACTGAAGCTTTCTTT. It specifies CASGAAGRGRTEAFF.

CDR3 residues: CASSYIRQANGYTF. The CDR3 DNA reads TGTGCCAGCAGCTATATTAGACAGGCTAATGGCTACACCTTC. The V and J genes are TRBV11-2 and TRBJ1-2; perhaps TRBD1 as D (6 bases). The CDR3 spans 14 residues. Per germline, CDR1 SGHAT and CDR2 FQNNGV. The V and J ends lost 4 bases and 6 bases respectively, with 15 bases between them.

The rearrangement uses TRBV7-9 and TRBJ2-5, with TRBD1 matching over 7 bases. The CDR3 length is 15 residues. V shed 11 bases, J shed 7 bases, and the junction held 19 bases outside the gene matches. Germline values: CDR1 SEHNR, CDR2 FQNEAQ (reference sequence). In DNA, the CDR3 is TGTGCCGGGACATCGGGACAGACCTTTCAGGGGACCCAGTACTTC. Translated: CAGTSGQTFQGTQYF.